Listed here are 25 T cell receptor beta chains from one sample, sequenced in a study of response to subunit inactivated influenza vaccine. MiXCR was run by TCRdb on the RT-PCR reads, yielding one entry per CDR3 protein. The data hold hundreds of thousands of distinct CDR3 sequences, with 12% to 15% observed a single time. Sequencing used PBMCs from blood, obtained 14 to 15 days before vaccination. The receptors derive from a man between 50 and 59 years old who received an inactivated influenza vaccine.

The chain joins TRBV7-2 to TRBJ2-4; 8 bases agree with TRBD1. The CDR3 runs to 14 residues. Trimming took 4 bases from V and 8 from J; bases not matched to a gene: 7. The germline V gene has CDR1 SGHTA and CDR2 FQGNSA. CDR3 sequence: CASSSDRAVDIQYF. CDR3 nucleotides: TGTGCCAGCAGCTCGGACAGGGCGGTCGACATTCAGTACTTC. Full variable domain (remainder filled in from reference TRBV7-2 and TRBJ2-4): GAGVSQSPSNKVTEKGKDVELRCDPISGHTALYWYRQSLGQGLEFLIYFQGNSAPDKSGLPSDRFSAERTGGSVSTLTIQRTQQEDSAVYLCASSSDRAVDIQYFGAGTRLSVL.

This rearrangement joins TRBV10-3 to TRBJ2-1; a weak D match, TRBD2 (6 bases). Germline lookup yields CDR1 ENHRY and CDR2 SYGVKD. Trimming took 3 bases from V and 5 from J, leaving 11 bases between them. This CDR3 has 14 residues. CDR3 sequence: CAISEAGPHNEQFF. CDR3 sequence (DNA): TGTGCCATCAGTGAAGCGGGTCCGCACAATGAGCAGTTCTTC.

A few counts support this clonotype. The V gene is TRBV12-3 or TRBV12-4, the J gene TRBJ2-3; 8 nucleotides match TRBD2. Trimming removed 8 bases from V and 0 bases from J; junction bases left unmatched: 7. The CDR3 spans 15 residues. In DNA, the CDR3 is TGTGCCAGCGCATCTAGCGGGTTAAGCACAGATACGCAGTATTTT. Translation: CASASSGLSTDTQYF.

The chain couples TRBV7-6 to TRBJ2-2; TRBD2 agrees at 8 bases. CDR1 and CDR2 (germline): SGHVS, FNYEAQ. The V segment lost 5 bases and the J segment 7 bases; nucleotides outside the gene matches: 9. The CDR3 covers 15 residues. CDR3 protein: CASSQTSVRSGELFF. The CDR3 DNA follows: TGTGCCAGCAGCCAGACTAGCGTGAGGAGCGGGGAGCTGTTTTTT.

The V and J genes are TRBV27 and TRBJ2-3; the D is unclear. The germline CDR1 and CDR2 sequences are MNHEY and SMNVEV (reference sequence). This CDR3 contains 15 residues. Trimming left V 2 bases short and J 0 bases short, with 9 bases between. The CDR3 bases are TGTGCCAGCAGTTTAACCCCAGTGAGCACAGATACGCAGTATTTT. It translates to CASSLTPVSTDTQYF.

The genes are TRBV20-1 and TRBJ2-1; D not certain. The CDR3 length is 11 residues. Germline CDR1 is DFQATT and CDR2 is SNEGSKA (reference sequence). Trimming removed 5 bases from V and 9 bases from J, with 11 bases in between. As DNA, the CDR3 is TGCAGTGCTTTGCTAGTGATTGAGCAGTTCTTC. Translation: CSALLVIEQFF.

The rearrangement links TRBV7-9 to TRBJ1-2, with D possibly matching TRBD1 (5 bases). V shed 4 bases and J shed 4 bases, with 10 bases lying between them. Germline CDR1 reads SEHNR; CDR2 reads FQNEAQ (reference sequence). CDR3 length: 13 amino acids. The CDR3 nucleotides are TGTGCCAGCAGCTCGACAGAATTCTATGGCTACACCTTC. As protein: CASSSTEFYGYTF. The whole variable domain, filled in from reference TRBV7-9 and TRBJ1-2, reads DTGVSQNPRHKITKRGQNVTFRCDPISEHNRLYWYRQTLGQGPEFLTYFQNEAQLEKSRLLSDRFSAERPKGSFSTLEIQRTEQGDSAMYLCASSSTEFYGYTFGSGTRLTVV.

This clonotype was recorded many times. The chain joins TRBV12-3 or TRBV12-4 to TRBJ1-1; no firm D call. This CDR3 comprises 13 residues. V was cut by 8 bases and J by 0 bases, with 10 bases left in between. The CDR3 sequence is CASARPLNTEAFF. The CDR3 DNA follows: TGTGCCAGCGCCCGACCGTTGAACACTGAAGCTTTCTTT.

CDR3 in DNA: TGTGCCAGCAGCTACGATCCGGGACAGGGGTTCCCTGGGGCCAACGTCCTGACTTTC. This codes for CASSYDPGQGFPGANVLTF. V usage is TRBV11-2 and J usage is TRBJ2-6, with 10 bases fitting TRBD1. The CDR3 loop spans 19 amino acids. With V trimmed by 4 bases and J by 2 bases, 11 bases remained unmatched. Germline V lookup: CDR1 SGHAT, CDR2 FQNNGV. Drawing the rest from reference TRBV11-2 and TRBJ2-6, the complete variable domain is EAGVAQSPRYKIIEKRQSVAFWCNPISGHATLYWYQQILGQGPKLLIQFQNNGVVDDSQLPKDRFSAERLKGVDSTLKIQPAKLEDSAVYLCASSYDPGQGFPGANVLTFGAGSRLTVL.

The DNA of the CDR3 is TGTGCCAGCAGCACGTCTGGGAGCGGGTCTTGGAATGAGCAGTTCTTC. As protein: CASSTSGSGSWNEQFF. This chain uses TRBV21-1 with TRBJ2-1; the table gives TRBD2 as D, unverified against the DNA. TRBV21-1 is reported as a pseudogene. The CDR3 is 16 amino acids.

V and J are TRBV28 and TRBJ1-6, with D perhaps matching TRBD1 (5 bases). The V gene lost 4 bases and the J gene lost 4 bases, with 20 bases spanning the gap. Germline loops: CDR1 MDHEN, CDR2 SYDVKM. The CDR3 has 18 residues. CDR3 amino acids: CASSSPLGTLVYNSPLHF. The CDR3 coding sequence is TGTGCCAGCAGTTCCCCCTTGGGGACCCTGGTTTATAATTCACCCCTCCACTTT.

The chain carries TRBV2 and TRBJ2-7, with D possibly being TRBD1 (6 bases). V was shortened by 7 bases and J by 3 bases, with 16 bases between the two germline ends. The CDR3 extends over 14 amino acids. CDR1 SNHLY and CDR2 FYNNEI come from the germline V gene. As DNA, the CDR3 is TGTGCCAGCACTACAAACAGGGCTAACTACGAGCAGTACTTC. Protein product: CASTTNRANYEQYF.

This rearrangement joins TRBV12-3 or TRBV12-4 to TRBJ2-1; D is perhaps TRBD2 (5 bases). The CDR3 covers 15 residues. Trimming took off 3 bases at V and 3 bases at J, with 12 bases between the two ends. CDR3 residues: CASSLVAGNYNEQFF. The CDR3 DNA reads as TGTGCCAGCAGTTTGGTGGCCGGGAACTACAATGAGCAGTTCTTC.

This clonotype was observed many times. CDR3 bases: TGTGCCAGCAGTCCGGGACAGCGAACAACTAATGAAAAACTGTTTTTT. It specifies CASSPGQRTTNEKLFF. The chain couples TRBV6-2 or TRBV6-3 to TRBJ1-4, with TRBD1 identical over 7 bases. J lost 0 bases, V lost 5 bases, and 6 bases had no gene match. This CDR3 spans 16 amino acids. Germline V gene data show CDR1 as MNHEY and CDR2 as SVGEGT.

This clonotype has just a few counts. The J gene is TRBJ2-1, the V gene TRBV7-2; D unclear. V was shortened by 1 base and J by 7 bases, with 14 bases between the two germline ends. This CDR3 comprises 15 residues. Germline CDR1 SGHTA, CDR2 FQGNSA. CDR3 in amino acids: CASSLELNSRNEQFF. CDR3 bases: TGTGCCAGCAGCTTAGAATTAAACAGTCGGAATGAGCAGTTCTTC.

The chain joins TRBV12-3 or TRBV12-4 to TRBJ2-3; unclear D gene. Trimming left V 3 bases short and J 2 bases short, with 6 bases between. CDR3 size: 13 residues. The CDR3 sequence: CASSFGNTDTQYF. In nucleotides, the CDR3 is TGTGCCAGCAGTTTTGGCAACACAGATACGCAGTATTTT.

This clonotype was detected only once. The CDR3 here is CASSLEGPLGGVAGRETQYF. In DNA, the CDR3 is TGCGCCAGCAGCTTGGAGGGGCCTTTGGGGGGAGTAGCGGGACGAGAGACCCAGTACTTC. The rearrangement uses TRBV5-1 and TRBJ2-5, with 8 positions matching TRBD2. CDR3 length: 20 amino acids. CDR1 is SGHRS and CDR2 is YFSETQ in the germline V gene. With 0 bases clipped from V and 4 bases from J, the junction kept 20 bases outside the gene matches.

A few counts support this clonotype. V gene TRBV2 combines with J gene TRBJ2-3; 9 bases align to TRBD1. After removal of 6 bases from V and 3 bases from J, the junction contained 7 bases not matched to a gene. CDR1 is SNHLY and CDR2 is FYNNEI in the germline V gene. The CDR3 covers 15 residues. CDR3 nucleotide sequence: TGTGCCAGCAGGTTCGACAGGGGGGCAACAGATACGCAGTATTTT. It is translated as CASRFDRGATDTQYF.

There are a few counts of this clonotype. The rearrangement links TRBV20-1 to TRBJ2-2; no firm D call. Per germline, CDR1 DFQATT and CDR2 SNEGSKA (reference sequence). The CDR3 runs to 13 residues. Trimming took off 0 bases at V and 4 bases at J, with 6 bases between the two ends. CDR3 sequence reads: CSARETGTGELFF. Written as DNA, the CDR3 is TGCAGTGCTAGAGAGACGGGCACCGGGGAGCTGTTTTTT.

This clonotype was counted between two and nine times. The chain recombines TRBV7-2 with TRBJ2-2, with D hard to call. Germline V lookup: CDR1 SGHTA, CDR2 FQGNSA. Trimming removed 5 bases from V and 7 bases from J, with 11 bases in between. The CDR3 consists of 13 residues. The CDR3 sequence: CASSAGASGELFF. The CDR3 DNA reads TGTGCCAGCAGCGCCGGCGCCAGCGGGGAGCTGTTTTTT. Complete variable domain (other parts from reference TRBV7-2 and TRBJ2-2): GAGVSQSPSNKVTEKGKDVELRCDPISGHTALYWYRQSLGQGLEFLIYFQGNSAPDKSGLPSDRFSAERTGGSVSTLTIQRTQQEDSAVYLCASSAGASGELFFGEGSRLTVL.

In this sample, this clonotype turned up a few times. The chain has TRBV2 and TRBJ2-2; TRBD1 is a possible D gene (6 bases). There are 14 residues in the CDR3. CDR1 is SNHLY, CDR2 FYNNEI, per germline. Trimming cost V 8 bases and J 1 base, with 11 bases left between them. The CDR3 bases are TGTGCCAGCCACCCGACAGGGAACACCGGGGAGCTGTTTTTT. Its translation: CASHPTGNTGELFF. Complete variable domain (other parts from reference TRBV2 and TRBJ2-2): EPEVTQTPSHQVTQMGQEVILRCVPISNHLYFYWYRQILGQKVEFLVSFYNNEISEKSEIFDDQFSVERPDGSNFTLKIRSTKLEDSAMYFCASHPTGNTGELFFGEGSRLTVL.

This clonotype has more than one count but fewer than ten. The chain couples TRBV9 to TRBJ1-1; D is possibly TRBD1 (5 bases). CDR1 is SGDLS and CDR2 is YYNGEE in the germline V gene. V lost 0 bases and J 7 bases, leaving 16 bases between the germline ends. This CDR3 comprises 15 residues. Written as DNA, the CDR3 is TGTGCCAGCAGCGTAGTTGGGGGGTTCGTGGGTGAAGCTTTCTTT. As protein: CASSVVGGFVGEAFF.

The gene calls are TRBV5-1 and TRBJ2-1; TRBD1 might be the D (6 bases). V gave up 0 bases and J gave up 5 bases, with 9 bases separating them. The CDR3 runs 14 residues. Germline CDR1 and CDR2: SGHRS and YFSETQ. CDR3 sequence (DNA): TGCGCCAGCAGCTTGGGGGACACACACAATGAGCAGTTCTTC. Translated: CASSLGDTHNEQFF.

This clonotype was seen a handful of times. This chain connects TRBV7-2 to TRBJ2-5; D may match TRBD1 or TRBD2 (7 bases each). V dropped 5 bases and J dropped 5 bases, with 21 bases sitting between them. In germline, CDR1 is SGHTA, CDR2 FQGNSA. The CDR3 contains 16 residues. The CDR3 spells CASSRQGGAPGETQYF. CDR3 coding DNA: TGTGCCAGCAGCCGCCAGGGGGGGGCGCCCGGGGAGACCCAGTACTTC. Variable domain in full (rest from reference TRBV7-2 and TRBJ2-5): GAGVSQSPSNKVTEKGKDVELRCDPISGHTALYWYRQSLGQGLEFLIYFQGNSAPDKSGLPSDRFSAERTGGSVSTLTIQRTQQEDSAVYLCASSRQGGAPGETQYFGPGTRLLVL.

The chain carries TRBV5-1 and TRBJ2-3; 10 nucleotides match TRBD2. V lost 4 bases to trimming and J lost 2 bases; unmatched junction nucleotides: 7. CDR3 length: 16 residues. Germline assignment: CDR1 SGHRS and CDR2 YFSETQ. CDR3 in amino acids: CASSPPLAGDTDTQYF. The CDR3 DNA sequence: TGCGCCAGCAGCCCCCCCCTAGCGGGAGACACAGATACGCAGTATTTT.